This T cell receptor beta chain was captured by sequencing in a study of PD-1 blockade in classical Hodgkin lymphoma. Looking at the study overall: A 3 mg/kg intravenous dose of nivolumab was received by patients every 2 weeks. Findings and limits, study-wide: Complete responders showed a baseline diversity that resembled the diversity of newly diagnosed patients. The drivers behind the repertoire differences, possibly disease activity or prior therapy, remain undefined.

Clones were sequenced by immunoSEQ multiplex PCR, and TCRdb holds only the in-frame ones, with some missing. The sample includes 50,000 or so clones, 73% of them seen just once. Each of the patients experienced relapse following autologous stem cell transplantation, and their brentuximab vedotin exposure differed. This clone occurred a few times. As yet, its antigen is unknown. Germline V CDR1 and CDR2: MNHEY, SVGAGI. V was shortened by 2 bases and J by 3 bases, with 7 bases between the two germline ends. The CDR3 spans 13 residues. The sequencing used peripheral blood mononuclear cells (PBMCs), collected before the second cycle of nivolumab. V gene TRBV6-5 combines with J gene TRBJ1-2; no definite D call. The TCR comes from a human donor with classical Hodgkin lymphoma. This CDR3 is CASSYKEDYGYTF. The CDR3 region has the DNA TGTGCCAGCAGTTACAAAGAGGACTATGGCTACACCTTC.